Listed here is a single T cell receptor (beta chain). The source of the sample is a study of blood T cell repertoires in COVID-19. The CDR3 has 15 residues. The germline V gene encodes CDR1 MNHEY and CDR2 SVGAGI. V dropped 6 bases and J dropped 1 base, with 15 bases sitting between them. Under the authors' procedure: The authors estimated nucleated cell counts from reference gene primer amplification. Libraries were prepared by immunoSEQ multiplex PCR; TCRdb keeps only in-frame clonotypes and omits some of them. V and J calls and clone size come straight from that table; D and trimming were deduced from the DNA. The sample consists of 97,000 or so clones, 70% to 85% of them appearing once.

Sequenced: peripheral blood. The TCR originated in a man aged 65-85 years with active or convalescent COVID-19. This chain joins TRBV6-5 and TRBJ1-2; a possible D gene is TRBD1 (6 bases). The CDR3 spells CASRPRRGGNYGYTF. For the CDR3, the DNA is TGTGCCAGCAGACCTCGCAGGGGTGGTAACTATGGCTACACCTTC.